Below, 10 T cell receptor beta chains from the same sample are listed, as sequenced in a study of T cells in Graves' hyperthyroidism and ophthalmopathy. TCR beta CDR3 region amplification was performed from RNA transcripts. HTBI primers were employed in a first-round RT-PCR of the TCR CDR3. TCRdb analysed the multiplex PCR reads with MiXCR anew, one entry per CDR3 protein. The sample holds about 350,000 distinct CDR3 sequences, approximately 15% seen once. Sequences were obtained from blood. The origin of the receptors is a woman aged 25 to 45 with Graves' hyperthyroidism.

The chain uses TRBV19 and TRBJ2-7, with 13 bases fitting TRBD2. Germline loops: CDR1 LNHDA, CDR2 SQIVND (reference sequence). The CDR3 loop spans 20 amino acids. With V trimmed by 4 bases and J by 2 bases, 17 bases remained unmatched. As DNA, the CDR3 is TGTGCCAGTAGTACATCCCGAGGGAAGGGAGGACTAGCGGGAGCCTACGAGCAGTACTTC. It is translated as CASSTSRGKGGLAGAYEQYF.

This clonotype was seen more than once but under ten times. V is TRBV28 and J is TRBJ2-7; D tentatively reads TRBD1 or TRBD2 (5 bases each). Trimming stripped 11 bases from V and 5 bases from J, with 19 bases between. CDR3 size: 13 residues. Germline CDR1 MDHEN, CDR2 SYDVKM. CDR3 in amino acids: CASSWDGRDEQYF. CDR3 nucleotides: TGTGCCTCCTCCTGGGACGGCCGGGACGAGCAGTACTTC. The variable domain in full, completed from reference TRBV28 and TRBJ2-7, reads DVKVTQSSRYLVKRTGEKVFLECVQDMDHENMFWYRQDPGLGLRLIYFSYDVKMKEKGDIPEGYSVSREKKERFSLILESASTNQTSMYLCASSWDGRDEQYFGPGTRLTVT.

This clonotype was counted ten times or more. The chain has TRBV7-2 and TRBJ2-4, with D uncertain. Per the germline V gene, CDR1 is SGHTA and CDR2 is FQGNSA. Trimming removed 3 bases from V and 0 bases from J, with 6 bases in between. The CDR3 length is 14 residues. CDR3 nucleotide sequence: TGTGCCAGCAGCTTCGCCTTAGCCAAAAACATTCAGTACTTC. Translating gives CASSFALAKNIQYF.

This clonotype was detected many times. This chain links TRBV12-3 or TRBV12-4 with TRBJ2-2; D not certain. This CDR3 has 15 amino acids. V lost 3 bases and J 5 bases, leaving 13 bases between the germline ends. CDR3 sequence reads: CASSFMEPLTGELFF. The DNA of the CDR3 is TGTGCCAGCAGTTTTATGGAACCGCTAACCGGGGAGCTGTTTTTT.

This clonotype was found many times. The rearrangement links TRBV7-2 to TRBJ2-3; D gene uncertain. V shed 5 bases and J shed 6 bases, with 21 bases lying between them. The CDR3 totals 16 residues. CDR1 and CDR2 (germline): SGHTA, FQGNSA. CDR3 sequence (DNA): TGTGCCAGCAGCCTATTCCCCGTTAACACGCTGGATACGCAGTATTTT. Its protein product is CASSLFPVNTLDTQYF.

CDR3 sequence (DNA): TGTGCCACCGGATTAACTAGCTCGGGTGAGCAGTTCTTC. The encoded protein is CATGLTSSGEQFF. The V gene is TRBV19, the J gene TRBJ2-1; TRBD2 might be the D (6 bases). Trimming pared 10 bases from V and 9 bases from J, leaving 19 bases between. Germline V CDR1 and CDR2: LNHDA, SQIVND (reference sequence). This CDR3 has 13 amino acids.

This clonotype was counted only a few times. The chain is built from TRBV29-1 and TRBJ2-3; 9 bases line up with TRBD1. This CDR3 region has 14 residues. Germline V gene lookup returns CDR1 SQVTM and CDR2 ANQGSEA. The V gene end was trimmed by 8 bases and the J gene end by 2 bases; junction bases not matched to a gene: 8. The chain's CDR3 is CSTQTGGPTDTQYF. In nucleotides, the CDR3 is TGCAGCACGCAGACAGGGGGTCCCACAGATACGCAGTATTTT.

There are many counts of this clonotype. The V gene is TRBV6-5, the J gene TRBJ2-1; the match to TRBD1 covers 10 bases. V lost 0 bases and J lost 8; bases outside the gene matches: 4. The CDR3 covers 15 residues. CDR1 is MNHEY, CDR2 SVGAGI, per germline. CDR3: CASSYSTGGMDEQFF. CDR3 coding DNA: TGTGCCAGCAGTTACTCGACAGGGGGCATGGATGAGCAGTTCTTC.

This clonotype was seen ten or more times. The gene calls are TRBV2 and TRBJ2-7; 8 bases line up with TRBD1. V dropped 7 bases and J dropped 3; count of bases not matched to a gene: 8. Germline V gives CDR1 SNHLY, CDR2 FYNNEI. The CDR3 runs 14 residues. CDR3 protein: CASKTQTGGYEQYF. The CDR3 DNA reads TGTGCCAGCAAGACCCAAACAGGGGGCTACGAGCAGTACTTC.

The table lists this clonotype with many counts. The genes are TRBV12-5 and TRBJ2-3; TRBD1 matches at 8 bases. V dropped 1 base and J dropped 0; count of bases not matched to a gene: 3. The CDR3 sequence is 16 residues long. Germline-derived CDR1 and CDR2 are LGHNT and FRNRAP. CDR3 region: CASGLATGASTDTQYF. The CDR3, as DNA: TGTGCTAGTGGTTTGGCGACAGGGGCTAGCACAGATACGCAGTATTTT.